Listed here are 11 T cell receptor beta chains from one sample, sequenced in a study of blood T cell repertoires in COVID-19 (dated by TCRdb to the early 2020s). The method was the immunoSEQ multiplex PCR assay. TCRdb mirrors the immuneACCESS table, restricted to in-frame sequences. Some clones are absent from its copies; in checked studies, under half trace to an unresolved V gene, and the reason for the others is unknown. Counted in this sample were 200,000 to 250,000 clones; roughly 85% of them appeared once. The ten largest make up more than 10% of the sample. Material: peripheral blood. All receptors derive from a woman aged 18-29 years who had recovered from COVID-19.

V usage is TRBV27 and J usage is TRBJ2-1; the match to TRBD1 covers 10 bases. CDR1 is MNHEY and CDR2 is SMNVEV in the germline V gene (reference sequence). The length of the CDR3 is 13 residues. V dropped 5 bases and J dropped 7; count of bases not matched to a gene: 2. The CDR3 loop is CASSMGQGNEQFF. CDR3 coding DNA: TGTGCCAGCAGTATGGGACAGGGGAATGAGCAGTTCTTC.

The chain combines TRBV2 with TRBJ1-1; 7 bases align to TRBD1. Germline V gene data show CDR1 as SNHLY and CDR2 as FYNNEI. The CDR3 contains 13 residues. V lost 6 bases to trimming and J lost 6 bases; unmatched junction nucleotides: 7. The CDR3 is CASSAAGGPEAFF. The CDR3 coding sequence is TGTGCCAGCAGCGCAGCAGGGGGGCCTGAAGCTTTCTTT.

The chain has TRBV19 and TRBJ2-1, with D possibly TRBD1 on 6 matching bases. The CDR3 has 15 residues. Germline CDR1 is LNHDA and CDR2 is SQIVND (reference sequence). V shed 3 bases and J shed 0 bases, with 9 bases lying between them. The CDR3 region is CASSIQGNSYNEQFF. The DNA for the CDR3 is TGTGCCAGTAGTATTCAGGGGAACTCCTACAATGAGCAGTTCTTC.

The rearrangement joins TRBV5-6 to TRBJ1-2; the D is unclear. Germline values: CDR1 SGHDT, CDR2 YYEEEE. Deletions cut 0 bases from V and 8 bases from J, with 8 bases between. This CDR3 has 12 amino acids. CDR3 protein: CASSLDERGYTF. DNA of the CDR3: TGTGCCAGCAGCTTGGACGAGAGAGGCTACACCTTC.

The chain is built from TRBV30 and TRBJ2-7; 7 bases are a match to TRBD1. The ends lost 4 bases at V and 7 bases at J; junction bases unmatched: 4. Germline CDR1 is GTSNPN and CDR2 is SVGIG (reference sequence). The CDR3 length is 11 residues. CDR3 sequence (DNA): TGTGCCTGGACAGGGGGAGAAGAGCAGTACTTC. It codes for CAWTGGEEQYF.

This clone was observed once. The chain is built from TRBV6-6 and TRBJ2-7, with D maybe TRBD1 (5 bases). Germline lookup yields CDR1 MNHNY and CDR2 SVGAGI (reference sequence). This CDR3 is built from 13 residues. Trimming shortened V by 7 bases and J by 2 bases, and 12 bases separated the two germline ends. CDR3 in DNA: TGTGCCAGCACAGGGATTGATCCCTACGAGCAGTACTTC. Its protein is CASTGIDPYEQYF.

CDR3 sequence reads: CASRKGDSYGYTF. The CDR3 coding sequence is TGTGCCAGCCGTAAAGGGGATTCCTATGGCTACACCTTC. The chain links TRBV5-4 to TRBJ1-2; D may be TRBD1 (5 bases). V lost 7 bases and J 4 bases, leaving 14 bases between the germline ends. Germline assignment: CDR1 SGHNT and CDR2 YYREEE (reference sequence). The CDR3 spans 13 residues.

The V and J genes are TRBV24-1 and TRBJ2-1, with D tentatively TRBD2 (6 bases). The CDR3 runs to 15 residues. Germline lookup yields CDR1 KGHDR and CDR2 SFDVKD. V was shortened by 4 bases and J by 6 bases, with 15 bases between the two germline ends. The CDR3 reads CATSDTGLLGNEQFF. The CDR3 nucleotides read TGTGCCACCAGTGACACGGGACTCCTCGGCAATGAGCAGTTCTTC.

The J gene is TRBJ2-7, the V gene TRBV6-2 or TRBV6-3; 7 bases align to TRBD1. Trimming cost V 6 bases and J 4 bases; bases outside gene matches: 12. In germline, CDR1 is MNHEY, CDR2 SVGEGT. The CDR3 is 15 amino acids. The CDR3 region is CASSPRGQGKYEQYF. CDR3 bases: TGTGCCAGCAGCCCTAGGGGGCAGGGGAAATACGAGCAGTACTTC.

This clone has a single count. The chain links TRBV10-2 to TRBJ2-2, with TRBD2 matching over 9 bases. The junction had 4 bases not matched to a gene; V was cut back by 8 bases and J by 6 bases. Germline values: CDR1 WSHSY, CDR2 SAAADI. The CDR3 sequence is 13 residues long. Here the CDR3 DNA reads TGCGCCAGCCAGCGGGAGGCGGCCGGGGAGCTGTTTTTT. It yields the protein CASQREAAGELFF.

The chain carries TRBV6-2 or TRBV6-3 and TRBJ2-1, with D perhaps matching TRBD2 (6 bases). CDR1 MNHEY and CDR2 SVGEGT come from the germline V gene. Trimming cost V 4 bases and J 0 bases, with 19 bases left between them. The CDR3 runs 18 residues. The CDR3 nucleotides read TGTGCCAGCAGTTTCGGAACTATAGCGGTGAGCTCCTACAATGAGCAGTTCTTC. Translated: CASSFGTIAVSSYNEQFF.